The source of this T cell receptor (beta chain) is a study of OX40 agonist ivuxolimab in advanced cancers. Study-wide context: As their treatment, patients were administered ivuxolimab, an agonistic anti-OX40 (CD134) antibody. Study results and limitations: Certain nonresponding patients likewise had low normalized T-cell clonal expansion.

This CDR3 is 15 amino acids long. The germline CDR1 and CDR2 sequences are ENHRY and SYGVKD. V shed 3 bases and J 7 bases; nucleotides not matched to a gene: 7. Of note for this clone: Its antigen is not known.

Measured with immunoSEQ multiplex PCR; TCRdb has only the in-frame clones, and not every one. Here the sample spans about 61,000 clones, about nine tenths being singletons. It was autoimmune disease history or systemic immunosuppression that excluded patients. The sequence derives from an adult with an advanced solid tumor such as melanoma, head and neck, liver or kidney cancer. The sample consisted of CD4+ or CD8+ T cells sorted from blood, taken in a trial of the OX40 agonist ivuxolimab. This rearrangement joins TRBV10-3 to TRBJ2-1; the match to TRBD2 covers 9 bases. CDR3 nucleotides: TGTGCCATCAGTGAAGGACTAGCGATGGCAAATGAGCAGTTCTTC. It codes for CAISEGLAMANEQFF.